This TCR beta chain was identified in a study of T cell repertoires in cytomegalovirus infection. Study summary: Shared public TCR beta signatures pointed to both CMV infection and a matching HLA type.

TCRdb passed the reads through MiXCR, listing each CDR3 protein once. The sample lists about 160,000 distinct CDR3 sequences; roughly 22% were seen once. This clonotype was detected ten times or more. Its specificity is not known. Sequenced material: CD8+ T cells from cultured PBMCs, taken from culture after CMV antigen stimulation. This TCR was recovered from a human donor in good health (CMV status not recorded). Some clones in this sample may be carry-over from other donors' samples.

The CDR3 spells CASSIGVQFNEQYF. The CDR3 nucleotides read TGTGCCAGTAGTATCGGGGTCCAGTTCAACGAGCAGTACTTC. V is TRBV19 and J is TRBJ2-7; tentative D call: TRBD2 (5 bases). Between the trimmed V and J ends, which lost 3 bases and 5 bases, there was a span of 14 bases. Germline loops: CDR1 LNHDA, CDR2 SQIVND (reference sequence). CDR3 length equals 14 residues.